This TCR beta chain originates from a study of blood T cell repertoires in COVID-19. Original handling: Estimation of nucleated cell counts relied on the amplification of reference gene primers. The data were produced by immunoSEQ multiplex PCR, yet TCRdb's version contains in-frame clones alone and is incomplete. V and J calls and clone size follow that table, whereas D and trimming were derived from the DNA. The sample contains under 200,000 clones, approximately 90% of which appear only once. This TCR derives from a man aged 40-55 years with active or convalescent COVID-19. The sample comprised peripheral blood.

This chain's CDR3 is CASSLERIFTEAFF. The DNA for the CDR3 is TGTGCCAGCAGCTTAGAGAGGATATTCACTGAAGCTTTCTTT. The chain carries TRBV7-9 and TRBJ1-1; D remains unclear. V was shortened by 1 base and J by 4 bases, with 10 bases between the two germline ends. The germline V gene has CDR1 SEHNR and CDR2 FQNEAQ (reference sequence). The length of the CDR3 is 14 residues.